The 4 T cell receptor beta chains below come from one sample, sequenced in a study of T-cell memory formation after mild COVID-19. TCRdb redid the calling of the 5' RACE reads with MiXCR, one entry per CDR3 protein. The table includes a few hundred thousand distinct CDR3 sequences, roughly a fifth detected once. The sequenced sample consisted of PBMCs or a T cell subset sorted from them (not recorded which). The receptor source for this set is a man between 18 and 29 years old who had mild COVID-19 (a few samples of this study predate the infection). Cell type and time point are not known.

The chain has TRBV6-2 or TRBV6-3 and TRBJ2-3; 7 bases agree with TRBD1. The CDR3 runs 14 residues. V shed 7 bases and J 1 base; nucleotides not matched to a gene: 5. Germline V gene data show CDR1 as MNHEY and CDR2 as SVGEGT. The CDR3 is CASTHGQGTDTQYF. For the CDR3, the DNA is TGTGCCAGCACCCACGGACAGGGCACAGATACGCAGTATTTT.

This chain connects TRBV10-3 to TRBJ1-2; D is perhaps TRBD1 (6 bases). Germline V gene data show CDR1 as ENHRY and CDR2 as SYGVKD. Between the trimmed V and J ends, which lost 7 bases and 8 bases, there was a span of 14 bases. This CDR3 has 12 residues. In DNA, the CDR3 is TGTGCCATCACCTCCAGGAGGGGGGGCTACACCTTC. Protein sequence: CAITSRRGGYTF.

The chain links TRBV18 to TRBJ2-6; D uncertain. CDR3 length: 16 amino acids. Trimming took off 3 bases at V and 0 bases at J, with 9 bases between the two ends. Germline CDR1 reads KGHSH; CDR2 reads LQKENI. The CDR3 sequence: CASSPMTRSGANVLTF. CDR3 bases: TGTGCCAGCTCACCTATGACCCGCTCTGGGGCCAACGTCCTGACTTTC.

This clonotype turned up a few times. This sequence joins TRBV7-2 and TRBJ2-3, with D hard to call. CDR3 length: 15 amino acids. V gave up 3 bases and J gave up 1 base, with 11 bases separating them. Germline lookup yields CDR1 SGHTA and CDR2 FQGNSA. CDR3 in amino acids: CASSFLLPGTDTQYF. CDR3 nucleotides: TGTGCCAGCAGCTTTCTGCTCCCGGGCACAGATACGCAGTATTTT.